A selection of T cell receptor beta chains follows, all from one sample in a study of blood T cell repertoires in COVID-19. TCRdb's copy holds only in-frame clones and misses some; the assay was immunoSEQ multiplex PCR. The data show 250,000 to 350,000 clones, around 84% seen once. The specimen sequenced was peripheral blood. These receptors came from a human donor with COVID-19, enrolled during active disease. The donor label of this sample is uncertain. CDR3s include the opening cysteine and the closing phenylalanine or tryptophan. The order of the fields is V gene, clone size, CDR3 length, J gene, D gene, CDR3 protein, CDR3 DNA. The D gene is left open where the match is weak. Where a row states a size, it is once, few, many or the class of an expanded clone; other rows omit it.

V gene: TRBV7-2; clone size: -; CDR3 length: 17; J gene: TRBJ2-1; D gene: TRBD2; CDR3 protein: CASSLSVVAGGHNEQFF; CDR3 DNA: TGTGCCAGCAGCTTAAGTGTGGTAGCGGGGGGACACAATGAGCAGTTCTTC
V gene: TRBV6-2/TRBV6-3; clone size: -; CDR3 length: 17; J gene: TRBJ2-7; D gene: TRBD2; CDR3 protein: CASSYTSGRALSSEQYF; CDR3 DNA: TGTGCCAGCAGTTACACCAGCGGGAGGGCGCTATCTTCCGAGCAGTACTTC
V gene: TRBV19; clone size: -; CDR3 length: 16; J gene: TRBJ2-3; D gene: TRBD2; CDR3 protein: CASSMRTSGFPDTQYF; CDR3 DNA: TGTGCCAGTAGTATGCGCACTAGCGGTTTTCCAGATACGCAGTATTTT
V gene: TRBV15; clone size: -; CDR3 length: 19; J gene: TRBJ2-1; D gene: TRBD2; CDR3 protein: CATSGAGGLVGAGHNEQFF; CDR3 DNA: TGTGCCACCAGCGGAGCGGGAGGACTTGTGGGGGCCGGCCACAATGAGCAGTTCTTC
V gene: TRBV2; clone size: -; CDR3 length: 15; J gene: TRBJ2-3; D gene: TRBD2; CDR3 protein: CASSEGTSGIHTQYF; CDR3 DNA: TGTGCCAGCAGTGAAGGGACTAGCGGGATCCATACGCAGTATTTT
V gene: TRBV28; clone size: -; CDR3 length: 18; J gene: TRBJ1-2; D gene: -; CDR3 protein: CASSSPRREGPFDYGYTF; CDR3 DNA: TGTGCCAGCAGTTCACCCCGGAGGGAGGGGCCCTTCGACTATGGCTACACCTTC
V gene: TRBV28; clone size: -; CDR3 length: 16; J gene: TRBJ1-2; D gene: TRBD1; CDR3 protein: CASSSYTGTGEDGYTF; CDR3 DNA: TGTGCCAGCAGTTCGTATACCGGGACAGGGGAGGATGGCTACACCTTC
V gene: TRBV7-8; clone size: -; CDR3 length: 15; J gene: TRBJ2-7; D gene: TRBD2; CDR3 protein: CASSRTGLADYEQYF; CDR3 DNA: TGTGCCAGCAGCCGGACGGGACTAGCGGACTACGAGCAGTACTTC
V gene: TRBV7-9; clone size: -; CDR3 length: 16; J gene: TRBJ2-2; D gene: TRBD2; CDR3 protein: CASSLVAGVVGGELFF; CDR3 DNA: TGTGCCAGCAGCTTAGTGGCGGGAGTGGTCGGCGGGGAGCTGTTTTTT
V gene: TRBV2; clone size: -; CDR3 length: 12; J gene: TRBJ2-7; D gene: -; CDR3 protein: CASRDISYEQYF; CDR3 DNA: TGTGCCAGCAGAGACATCTCCTACGAGCAGTACTTC
V gene: TRBV30; clone size: -; CDR3 length: 17; J gene: TRBJ1-3; D gene: TRBD1; CDR3 protein: CAQSRDRGSFSGNTIYF; CDR3 DNA: TGTGCCCAGAGCCGGGACAGGGGATCTTTCTCTGGAAACACCATATATTTT
V gene: TRBV28; clone size: -; CDR3 length: 12; J gene: TRBJ2-1; D gene: -; CDR3 protein: CASGQWFNEQFF; CDR3 DNA: TGTGCCAGCGGACAGTGGTTCAATGAGCAGTTCTTC
V gene: TRBV3-1/TRBV3-2; clone size: -; CDR3 length: 16; J gene: TRBJ1-6; D gene: TRBD1; CDR3 protein: CASSRAPDRARPPLHF; CDR3 DNA: TGTGCCAGCAGCCGAGCCCCGGACAGGGCCCGTCCCCCCCTCCACTTT
V gene: TRBV5-8; clone size: -; CDR3 length: 13; J gene: TRBJ2-7; D gene: -; CDR3 protein: CASSFSLFYEQYF; CDR3 DNA: TGTGCCAGCAGCTTCAGTCTCTTCTACGAGCAGTACTTC
V gene: TRBV2; clone size: many; CDR3 length: 13; J gene: TRBJ1-2; D gene: TRBD1; CDR3 protein: CASREQGAYGYTF; CDR3 DNA: TGTGCCAGCAGGGAACAGGGGGCCTATGGCTACACCTTC
V gene: TRBV29-1; clone size: -; CDR3 length: 13; J gene: TRBJ2-3; D gene: -; CDR3 protein: CSVDVQGADTQYF; CDR3 DNA: TGCAGCGTTGACGTGCAGGGTGCAGATACGCAGTATTTT
V gene: TRBV15; clone size: -; CDR3 length: 12; J gene: TRBJ2-3; D gene: -; CDR3 protein: CATSRDSDTQYF; CDR3 DNA: TGTGCCACCAGCAGGGACAGCGATACGCAGTATTTT
V gene: TRBV5-4; clone size: -; CDR3 length: 14; J gene: TRBJ1-2; D gene: -; CDR3 protein: CASSFGVANYGYTF; CDR3 DNA: TGTGCCAGCAGCTTCGGGGTCGCTAACTATGGCTACACCTTC
V gene: TRBV5-5; clone size: -; CDR3 length: 14; J gene: TRBJ2-7; D gene: TRBD2; CDR3 protein: CASSLGGSGVGQYF; CDR3 DNA: TGTGCCAGCAGCTTGGGCGGGAGTGGGGTCGGGCAGTACTTC
V gene: TRBV20-1; clone size: -; CDR3 length: 11; J gene: TRBJ2-7; D gene: -; CDR3 protein: CSATGDYEQYF; CDR3 DNA: TGCAGTGCTACAGGGGACTACGAGCAGTACTTC
V gene: TRBV4-1; clone size: -; CDR3 length: 16; J gene: TRBJ2-3; D gene: TRBD2; CDR3 protein: CASGSGTRGFADTQYF; CDR3 DNA: TGCGCCAGCGGATCCGGGACTAGGGGTTTTGCAGATACGCAGTATTTT
V gene: TRBV27; clone size: -; CDR3 length: 17; J gene: TRBJ2-1; D gene: TRBD1; CDR3 protein: CASSFGTEYTKYNEQFF; CDR3 DNA: TGTGCCAGCAGTTTTGGGACAGAATATACTAAATACAATGAGCAGTTCTTC
V gene: TRBV10-3; clone size: -; CDR3 length: 16; J gene: TRBJ2-2; D gene: -; CDR3 protein: CAISDSSGVGGGELFF; CDR3 DNA: TGTGCCATCAGTGACTCGTCGGGAGTAGGAGGCGGGGAGCTGTTTTTT
V gene: TRBV10-3; clone size: -; CDR3 length: 12; J gene: TRBJ1-1; D gene: -; CDR3 protein: CAIRDTNTEAFF; CDR3 DNA: TGTGCCATCAGGGACACCAACACTGAAGCTTTCTTT
V gene: TRBV27; clone size: few; CDR3 length: 15; J gene: TRBJ1-6; D gene: TRBD1; CDR3 protein: CASSPGTGYNSPLHF; CDR3 DNA: TGTGCCAGCAGTCCCGGGACAGGGTATAATTCACCCCTCCACTTT
V gene: TRBV19; clone size: -; CDR3 length: 14; J gene: TRBJ2-2; D gene: -; CDR3 protein: CASTLGAGRGELFF; CDR3 DNA: TGTGCCAGTACCCTAGGAGCGGGCCGCGGGGAGCTGTTTTTT